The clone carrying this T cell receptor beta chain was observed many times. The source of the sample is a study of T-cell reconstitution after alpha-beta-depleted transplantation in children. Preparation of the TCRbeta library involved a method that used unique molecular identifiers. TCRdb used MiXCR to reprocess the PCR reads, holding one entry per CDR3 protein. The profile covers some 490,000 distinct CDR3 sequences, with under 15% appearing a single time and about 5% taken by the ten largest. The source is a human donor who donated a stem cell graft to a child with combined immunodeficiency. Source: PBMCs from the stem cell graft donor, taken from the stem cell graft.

CDR3 loop: CASSFSGTGGDTQYF. The DNA for the CDR3 is TGTGCCAGCAGCTTTTCCGGGACAGGGGGCGATACGCAGTATTTT. This chain joins TRBV7-2 and TRBJ2-3; 12 bases line up with TRBD1. The CDR3 consists of 15 residues. V trimming: 3 bases; J trimming: 6 bases; junction bases outside the gene matches: 4. Germline V gene lookup returns CDR1 SGHTA and CDR2 FQGNSA.